Following are 24 T cell receptor beta chains from one sample sequenced in a study of blood T cell repertoires in COVID-19. Produced via immunoSEQ multiplex PCR; TCRdb's table is partial and in-frame only. This table has roughly 240,000 clones, approximately 90% appearing once. Sequenced: PBMCs or T cells enriched from blood (not recorded which). These receptors all come from a woman aged 25 to 39 with acute COVID-19.

The V call is TRBV11-2, the J call TRBJ1-3; 8 bases agree with TRBD1. The V gene end was trimmed by 5 bases and the J gene end by 4 bases; junction bases not matched to a gene: 7. Germline V lookup: CDR1 SGHAT, CDR2 FQNNGV. The CDR3 length is 15 residues. CDR3 DNA sequence: TGTGCCAGCAGCAAGGACAGGGTTTCCGGAAACACCATATATTTT. Its protein product is CASSKDRVSGNTIYF.

This clone is labeled medium-sized. The chain uses TRBV6-1 and TRBJ2-3; 11 nucleotides line up with TRBD2. CDR1 is MNHNS, CDR2 SASEGT, per germline. The CDR3 contains 15 residues. The V gene end was trimmed by 2 bases and the J gene end by 4 bases; junction bases not matched to a gene: 2. The CDR3 region has the DNA TGTGCCAGCAGTGAAACTAGCGGGGGACCAGATACGCAGTATTTT. It translates to CASSETSGGPDTQYF.

The chain carries TRBV18 and TRBJ1-3; no definite D call. CDR3 length equals 17 residues. Between the trimmed V and J ends, which lost 4 bases and 2 bases, there was a span of 18 bases. Looked up from germline, CDR1 is KGHSH and CDR2 is LQKENI. Here the CDR3 DNA reads TGTGCCAGCTCACTGCGGGCCTCGGAGAGGGCTGGAAACACCATATATTTT. This encodes CASSLRASERAGNTIYF.

This clone turned up a few times. The chain is built from TRBV7-9 and TRBJ1-1, with no clear D. V gave up 1 base and J gave up 0 bases, with 6 bases separating them. CDR3 size: 14 residues. Germline CDR1 reads SEHNR; CDR2 reads FQNEAQ (reference sequence). The CDR3 loop reads CASSLEPVNTEAFF. CDR3 bases: TGTGCCAGCAGCTTAGAGCCGGTGAACACTGAAGCTTTCTTT.

The chain uses TRBV6-2 or TRBV6-3 and TRBJ1-5; D gene ambiguous. Deletions cut 2 bases from V and 7 bases from J, with 6 bases between. This CDR3 is built from 12 residues. Germline V gene lookup returns CDR1 MNHEY and CDR2 SVGEGT. The CDR3 protein is CASSYPFQPQHF. CDR3 bases: TGTGCCAGCAGTTACCCTTTCCAGCCCCAGCATTTT.

This rearrangement joins TRBV18 to TRBJ2-5, with D maybe TRBD1 (6 bases). The CDR3 runs to 15 residues. Germline-derived CDR1 and CDR2 are KGHSH and LQKENI. V dropped 1 base and J dropped 2 bases, with 11 bases sitting between them. The CDR3 nucleotides read TGTGCCAGCTCACCACTCTTGAGGGGGCAAGAGACCCAGTACTTC. Its protein product is CASSPLLRGQETQYF.

This rearrangement joins TRBV5-4 to TRBJ2-6; 9 bases fit TRBD1. The CDR3 has 15 amino acids. Germline V gene data show CDR1 as SGHNT and CDR2 as YYREEE (reference sequence). J gave up 9 bases and V 3 bases, and 7 bases lay outside the gene matches. CDR3 loop: CASSSRGQGVNVLTF. The CDR3 DNA reads as TGTGCCAGCAGCTCTCGGGGACAGGGAGTCAACGTCCTGACTTTC. Based on the CDR3 plus reference TRBV5-4 and TRBJ2-6, the full variable domain is ETGVTQSPTHLIKTRGQQVTLRCSSQSGHNTVSWYQQALGQGPQFIFQYYREEENGRGNFPPRFSGLQFPNYSSELNVNALELDDSALYLCASSSRGQGVNVLTFGAGSRLTVL.

The gene calls are TRBV25-1 and TRBJ2-7; 7 positions match TRBD1. This CDR3 is built from 14 residues. CDR1 is MGHDK, CDR2 SYGVNS, per germline. V was clipped by 3 bases and J by 2 bases; unmatched bases: 4. The CDR3 sequence is CASSDRGYTYEQYF. CDR3 DNA: TGTGCCAGCAGTGACAGGGGGTATACCTACGAGCAGTACTTC.

The chain has TRBV18 and TRBJ1-6; TRBD1 agrees at 8 bases. CDR3 length: 14 amino acids. V lost 8 bases to trimming and J lost 10 bases; unmatched junction nucleotides: 10. Germline assignment: CDR1 KGHSH and CDR2 LQKENI. CDR3 protein: CASTHGQGQSPLHF. In DNA, the CDR3 is TGTGCCAGCACCCACGGACAGGGCCAATCACCCCTCCACTTT.

The rearrangement links TRBV7-8 to TRBJ2-6; 10 nucleotides align to TRBD1. CDR1 is SGHVS and CDR2 is FQNEAQ in the germline V gene. The CDR3 runs 21 residues. With 5 bases clipped from V and 2 bases from J, the junction kept 18 bases outside the gene matches. The DNA of the CDR3 is TGTGCCAGCAGCGTTAGCTTTTACCAGGGACAGGGGATGACTGGGGCCAACGTCCTGACTTTC. This codes for CASSVSFYQGQGMTGANVLTF. The full variable domain, completed using reference TRBV7-8 and TRBJ2-6, is GAGVSQSPRYKVAKRGQDVALRCDPISGHVSLFWYQQALGQGPEFLTYFQNEAQLDKSGLPSDRFFAERPEGSVSTLKIQRTQQEDSAVYLCASSVSFYQGQGMTGANVLTFGAGSRLTVL.

In its sample, this clone was seen once. The V and J genes are TRBV5-1 and TRBJ1-2; possibly TRBD1 for D (6 bases). V was clipped by 5 bases and J by 0 bases, with 23 bases between them. Germline assignment: CDR1 SGHRS and CDR2 YFSETQ. This CDR3 spans 18 amino acids. The CDR3 DNA sequence: TGCGCCAGCAGAGGACAGCCGGGTACACGAAGAGCTAACTATGGCTACACCTTC. This encodes CASRGQPGTRRANYGYTF.

The chain joins TRBV19 to TRBJ2-7, with 7 positions matching TRBD2. The CDR3 is 14 amino acids. Germline CDR1 and CDR2: LNHDA and SQIVND (reference sequence). Unmatched junction bases numbered 13, after V lost 7 bases and J lost 7 bases. This CDR3 is CASTVRAGDGEQYF. CDR3 in DNA: TGTGCCAGTACAGTGAGGGCGGGGGATGGTGAGCAGTACTTC.

This chain links TRBV19 with TRBJ1-1; TRBD1 matches at 7 bases. V lost 2 bases to trimming and J lost 7 bases; unmatched junction nucleotides: 7. This CDR3 spans 14 amino acids. The V gene's germline CDR1 is LNHDA and CDR2 SQIVND (reference sequence). The CDR3: CASSITGTALEAFF. CDR3 bases: TGTGCCAGTAGTATAACTGGGACAGCCCTTGAAGCTTTCTTT. Looking up the rest from reference TRBV19 and TRBJ1-1 gives the full variable domain: DGGITQSPKYLFRKEGQNVTLSCEQNLNHDAMYWYRQDPGQGLRLIYYSQIVNDFQKGDIAEGYSVSREKKESFPLTVTSAQKNPTAFYLCASSITGTALEAFFGQGTRLTVV.

The J gene is TRBJ1-1, the V gene TRBV18; D ambiguous. Germline assignment: CDR1 KGHSH and CDR2 LQKENI. There are 14 residues in the CDR3. V lost 3 bases to trimming and J lost 6 bases, with 14 bases between them. The CDR3 DNA follows: TGTGCCAGCTCACCGACGGGTCAGAATTCTGAAGCTTTCTTT. Translation: CASSPTGQNSEAFF.

In this sample, this clone turned up once. This chain links TRBV24-1 with TRBJ1-1, with D hard to call. Trimming took off 5 bases at V and 8 bases at J, with 8 bases between the two ends. The CDR3 consists of 11 residues. The V gene's germline CDR1 is KGHDR and CDR2 SFDVKD. The CDR3 region is CATSVPIEAFF. CDR3 nucleotide sequence: TGTGCCACCAGTGTCCCTATAGAAGCTTTCTTT.

The chain employs TRBV18 and TRBJ1-6; 9 bases agree with TRBD1. From germline, CDR1 is KGHSH and CDR2 LQKENI. The ends lost 5 bases at V and 6 bases at J; junction bases unmatched: 2. This CDR3 is built from 14 residues. The CDR3 DNA follows: TGTGCCAGCTCAACGACAGGGGGTAATTCACCCCTCCACTTT. It translates to CASSTTGGNSPLHF. The full variable domain, rest sourced from reference TRBV18 and TRBJ1-6, is NAGVMQNPRHLVRRRGQEARLRCSPMKGHSHVYWYRQLPEEGLKFMVYLQKENIIDESGMPKERFSAEFPKEGPSILRIQQVVRGDSAAYFCASSTTGGNSPLHFGNGTRLTVT.

The gene calls are TRBV10-2 and TRBJ2-5; tentatively, D is TRBD1 (5 bases). Between the trimmed V and J ends, which lost 3 bases and 4 bases, there was a span of 18 bases. The germline V gene encodes CDR1 WSHSY and CDR2 SAAADI. The CDR3 is 16 amino acids. The CDR3 sequence is CASSELGPGPGETQYF. Written as DNA, the CDR3 is TGCGCCAGCAGTGAATTAGGGCCAGGGCCGGGAGAGACCCAGTACTTC.

The rearrangement uses TRBV27 and TRBJ1-2, with TRBD1 as a possible D gene (5 bases). CDR1 is MNHEY and CDR2 is SMNVEV in the germline V gene (reference sequence). V was clipped by 5 bases and J by 8 bases, with 18 bases between them. This CDR3 spans 14 amino acids. The CDR3 protein is CASSPTPQGWGYTF. The CDR3 DNA reads TGTGCCAGCAGTCCGACCCCTCAGGGTTGGGGCTACACCTTC.

V usage is TRBV5-5 and J usage is TRBJ2-7; no firm D call. The CDR3 sequence is 13 residues long. V was clipped by 4 bases and J by 0 bases, with 8 bases between them. The germline V gene has CDR1 SGHKS and CDR2 YYEKEE (reference sequence). The CDR3 DNA reads TGTGCCAGCAGCCCCAGACTCTCCTACGAGCAGTACTTC. It yields the protein CASSPRLSYEQYF. Looking up the rest from reference TRBV5-5 and TRBJ2-7 gives the full variable domain: DAGVTQSPTHLIKTRGQQVTLRCSPISGHKSVSWYQQVLGQGPQFIFQYYEKEERGRGNFPDRFSARQFPNYSSELNVNALLLGDSALYLCASSPRLSYEQYFGPGTRLTVT.

The chain has TRBV6-4 and TRBJ2-3, with 10 positions matching TRBD1. This CDR3 is built from 15 residues. V shed 6 bases, J shed 9 bases, and the junction held 12 bases outside the gene matches. The germline gives CDR1 MRHNA, CDR2 SNTAGT. The CDR3 sequence is CASSIGQGGSRTQYF. The CDR3 DNA sequence: TGTGCCAGCAGCATAGGACAGGGGGGATCGAGGACGCAGTATTTT.

The chain couples TRBV5-1 to TRBJ1-4; D is possibly TRBD1 (5 bases). V was trimmed by 1 base and J by 0 bases, leaving 10 bases between them. This CDR3 comprises 16 residues. CDR1 and CDR2 (germline): SGHRS, YFSETQ. The CDR3 DNA is TGCGCCAGCAGCTTGCCGACAGAACCAACTAATGAAAAACTGTTTTTT. Protein sequence: CASSLPTEPTNEKLFF.

The rearrangement links TRBV6-5 to TRBJ2-1, with 7 nucleotides matching TRBD1. After removal of 6 bases from V and 3 bases from J, the junction contained 5 bases not matched to a gene. Germline assignment: CDR1 MNHEY and CDR2 SVGAGI. The CDR3 is 14 amino acids. The CDR3 DNA sequence: TGTGCCAGCAGACGACAGGGAAACTACAATGAGCAGTTCTTC. Encoded protein: CASRRQGNYNEQFF.

CDR3 amino acids: CASRSGTGSNQPQHF. Here the CDR3 DNA reads TGCGCCAGCAGATCCGGGACAGGAAGCAATCAGCCCCAGCATTTT. This chain joins TRBV10-2 and TRBJ1-5, with TRBD1 matching 8 bases. CDR3 length: 15 amino acids. Trimming at V came to 6 bases and at J to 1 base, leaving 5 bases not matched to a gene. Germline-derived CDR1 and CDR2 are WSHSY and SAAADI.

The V and J genes are TRBV13 and TRBJ1-2; 9 nucleotides match TRBD1. Trimming cost V 1 base and J 6 bases; bases outside gene matches: 9. Germline CDR1 reads PRHDT; CDR2 reads FYEKMQ (reference sequence). The CDR3 sequence is 16 residues long. The CDR3 loop reads CASSLAPGQGVDGYTF. DNA for the CDR3: TGTGCCAGCAGCTTAGCCCCGGGACAGGGAGTGGATGGCTACACCTTC.